The 5 T cell receptor beta chains in this list originate from one sample, sequenced in a study of blood T cell repertoires in COVID-19. Measured with immunoSEQ multiplex PCR; TCRdb has only the in-frame clones, and not every one. This table holds 200,000 to 250,000 clones, roughly 86% found once. Sequenced material: peripheral blood. The receptor set was obtained from a man aged 45-65 years with acute or convalescent COVID-19.

The gene calls are TRBV11-2 and TRBJ1-6, with 8 bases fitting TRBD1. V lost 1 base, J lost 6 bases, and 2 bases stayed unmatched. CDR1 SGHAT and CDR2 FQNNGV come from the germline V gene. The CDR3 consists of 15 residues. CDR3 DNA: TGTGCCAGCAGCTTAGGGGGACAGGTTAATTCACCCCTCCACTTT. Its protein is CASSLGGQVNSPLHF.

The rearrangement uses TRBV6-5 and TRBJ1-1, with TRBD1 matching 7 bases. J was trimmed by 12 bases and V by 5 bases; bases with no gene match: 18. Per germline, CDR1 MNHEY and CDR2 SVGAGI. The CDR3 sequence is 15 residues long. Here the CDR3 reads CASSTRTGGPLLSFF. CDR3 nucleotides: TGTGCCAGCAGTACTCGGACAGGAGGGCCACTATTATCTTTCTTT.

J is TRBJ1-2 and V is TRBV19; the match to TRBD1 covers 8 bases. Germline V gene sequence: CDR1 LNHDA, CDR2 SQIVND (reference sequence). V gave up 1 base and J gave up 8 bases; unmatched junction bases: 3. The CDR3 sequence is 13 residues long. This CDR3 reads CASSIGTGGGYTF. DNA of the CDR3: TGTGCCAGTAGTATAGGCACAGGGGGGGGCTACACCTTC.

The J gene is TRBJ2-5, the V gene TRBV18; 8 bases are shared with TRBD2. Per germline, CDR1 KGHSH and CDR2 LQKENI. V lost 2 bases to trimming and J lost 3 bases; unmatched junction nucleotides: 8. This CDR3 is built from 16 residues. The CDR3 DNA sequence: TGTGCCAGCTCACCAATGAGCGGGAGCCGGAAAGAGACCCAGTACTTC. This encodes CASSPMSGSRKETQYF.

The chain joins TRBV5-1 to TRBJ1-1; no definite D call. The V gene's germline CDR1 is SGHRS and CDR2 YFSETQ. This CDR3 comprises 13 residues. V dropped 5 bases and J dropped 4 bases, with 12 bases sitting between them. CDR3 region: CASSGGWGTEAFF. CDR3 DNA sequence: TGCGCCAGCAGTGGCGGGTGGGGCACTGAAGCTTTCTTT.